The T cell receptor (beta chain) described here comes from a study of blood T cell repertoires in COVID-19. Overall study: Acute and convalescent COVID-19 samples came from the United States, Italy and Spain. The cDNA or gDNA used as material had been derived from T cells, B-cell-depleted T cells, or PBMCs.

Authors' processing steps: Nucleated cell number was recorded as an estimate derived from reference gene primer amplification. Sequencing was performed with immunoSEQ multiplex PCR; in TCRdb, only in-frame clones are kept and a portion is missing. The D gene and trimming were derived from the DNA, and the V and J assignments and clone size from that table. The sample includes around 160,000 clones, just under 85% of them seen just once. Unmatched junction bases numbered 8, after V lost 4 bases and J lost 0 bases. CDR3 length: 16 amino acids. The germline gives CDR1 SGHRS, CDR2 YFSETQ. This clonotype originated in a woman between 40 and 55 years old with active or convalescent COVID-19. Specimen: peripheral blood. V and J are TRBV5-1 and TRBJ1-1; TRBD1 aligns across 8 bases. The CDR3 spells CASSRSWTGLNTEAFF. The CDR3 DNA is TGCGCCAGCAGCCGATCGTGGACAGGGTTGAACACTGAAGCTTTCTTT.